This T cell receptor (beta chain) was documented in a study of T cell responses to AZD1222 COVID-19 vaccine. The data were produced by immunoSEQ multiplex PCR, yet TCRdb's version contains in-frame clones alone and is incomplete. This table has 130,000 to 150,000 clones, around 90% appearing once. V lost 4 bases to trimming and J lost 1 base; unmatched junction nucleotides: 8. Germline CDR1 LGHDT, CDR2 YNNKEL (reference sequence). This CDR3 is built from 17 residues. Note on this clone: Its cognate antigen is unknown.

Overall study findings and caveats: Only a handful of AZD1222 recipients were seropositive at baseline. Repertoires were obtained solely post-peak T cell response. Unmutated regions of variants are reportedly targeted by nearly half of spike-specific TCRs.

This specimen consisted of peripheral blood, obtained on day 0 of AZD1222 vaccination. The sequence was obtained from an adult in good health. This sequence joins TRBV3-1 (or the pseudogene TRBV3-2) and TRBJ2-5, with 11 bases that match TRBD2. The CDR3 DNA reads as TGTGCCAGCAGCCTATCGGGACTAGCGGAGGTCCAAGAGACCCAGTACTTC. This sequence encodes CASSLSGLAEVQETQYF.